What follows are 7 T cell receptor beta chains derived from one specimen sequenced in a study of blood T cell repertoires in COVID-19. Here immunoSEQ multiplex PCR was the method, and the copy in TCRdb shows in-frame clones only, minus some. This table holds about 270,000 clones, less than 90% found once. Sequencing was performed on peripheral blood. Every receptor here comes from a woman aged 30 to 39 with COVID-19, enrolled during active disease.

The rearrangement links TRBV24-1 to TRBJ2-2, with D perhaps TRBD1 (5 bases). The germline CDR1 and CDR2 sequences are KGHDR and SFDVKD. With 3 bases removed from V and 5 bases from J, the gap between germline ends came to 12 bases. The CDR3 contains 15 residues. DNA for the CDR3: TGTGCCACCAGTGATCCCAGGGTACGGACCGGGGAGCTGTTTTTT. Translated, it gives CATSDPRVRTGELFF.

This sequence joins TRBV5-1 and TRBJ2-5; TRBD1 aligns across 9 bases. In germline, CDR1 is SGHRS, CDR2 YFSETQ. With V trimmed by 4 bases and J by 1 base, 5 bases remained unmatched. This CDR3 comprises 15 residues. CDR3 residues: CASSPGQGPQETQYF. DNA for the CDR3: TGCGCCAGCAGCCCGGGACAGGGACCCCAAGAGACCCAGTACTTC.

The chain couples TRBV14 to TRBJ2-1, with 8 bases that match TRBD1. CDR1 SGHDN and CDR2 FVKESK come from the germline V gene. The CDR3 contains 16 residues. After removal of 0 bases from V and 4 bases from J, the junction contained 5 bases not matched to a gene. In nucleotides, the CDR3 is TGTGCCAGCAGCCAAGACGCCGGGACAGGTTACAATGAGCAGTTCTTC. Translating gives CASSQDAGTGYNEQFF.

This chain connects TRBV12-3 or TRBV12-4 to TRBJ2-5; D is possibly TRBD1 (5 bases). CDR3 length: 12 amino acids. V was cut by 5 bases and J by 4 bases, with 8 bases left in between. The CDR3 protein is CASSDSGETQYF. The CDR3 DNA follows: TGTGCCAGCAGTGACAGTGGAGAGACCCAGTACTTC.

The rearrangement links TRBV6-4 to TRBJ2-7, with D tentatively TRBD1 (7 bases). Germline loops: CDR1 MRHNA, CDR2 SNTAGT. This CDR3 spans 14 amino acids. V was pared by 4 bases and J by 4 bases, with 14 bases between. CDR3 in amino acids: CASSAAEGAYEQYF. DNA for the CDR3: TGTGCCAGCAGTGCCGCGGAGGGGGCTTACGAGCAGTACTTC.

This clone has just one count. The chain joins TRBV2 to TRBJ2-3; 7 positions agree with TRBD1. Trimming at V came to 10 bases and at J to 3 bases, leaving 7 bases not matched to a gene. Germline V gene lookup returns CDR1 SNHLY and CDR2 FYNNEI. The CDR3 runs 13 residues. CDR3 DNA sequence: TGTGCCACCAGACAGGGTTCTACAGATACGCAGTATTTT. Its translation is CATRQGSTDTQYF.

CDR3 DNA sequence: TGCACCAGCAGTCCGGGGGTCGGGTACACCGGGGAGCTGTTTTTT. Translated, it gives CTSSPGVGYTGELFF. The gene calls are TRBV1 and TRBJ2-2; TRBD2 is the table's D call, not checked against the DNA. TRBV1 constitutes a pseudogene. This CDR3 region has 15 residues.